Listed below are T cell receptor beta chains from one sample, sequenced in a study of CXCR3-negative and CXCR3-positive naive CD8 T cells. Following a re-call of the 5' RACE reads, TCRdb has one entry per CDR3 protein and lacks DNA. The sample table includes around 140,000 distinct CDR3 sequences. The sequenced sample consisted of naive CXCR3+ CD8+ T cells from blood. The receptors were sampled from a human donor in good health. Some clones in this sample may be carry-over from other donors' samples. Each CDR3 is given with its conserved first and last residue.

V gene	J gene	CDR3 protein
TRBV27	TRBJ2-7	CASSSSGSLDEQYF
TRBV11-2	TRBJ1-1	CASSSEGKPAFF
TRBV6-2/TRBV6-3	TRBJ2-7	CASSTTYEQYF
TRBV12-3/TRBV12-4	TRBJ2-3	CASSPNQLAWMGADTQYF
TRBV12-3/TRBV12-4	TRBJ2-7	CASRGTGAFSYEQYF
TRBV6-1	TRBJ2-1	CASSDRDYVHEQFF
TRBV6-2/TRBV6-3	TRBJ1-6	CASSYSIGTGTRESPLHF
TRBV29-1	TRBJ1-2	CSVVGGLGGYTF
TRBV28	TRBJ2-7	CATIPHHLTYEQYF
TRBV4-1	TRBJ1-2	CASSPGQIFYGYTF
TRBV4-1	TRBJ2-6	CASSPSGANVLTF
TRBV10-1	TRBJ1-3	CASRRSMTGNTIYF
TRBV29-1	TRBJ2-3	CSVEDRTGTDTQYF
TRBV28	TRBJ1-5	CASSLLSRGNQPQHF
TRBV28	TRBJ2-3	CASSLVGTQYF
TRBV28	TRBJ2-7	CASSFRGLTSYEQYF
TRBV29-1	TRBJ2-7	CSVVLGQGVPYEQYF
TRBV11-2	TRBJ2-7	CASSENYEQYF
TRBV28	TRBJ2-7	CASSSSPFDNEQYF
TRBV28	TRBJ2-1	CASSGWAEQFF
TRBV9	TRBJ2-7	CASSPRDRAYEQYF
TRBV9	TRBJ2-1	CASSVDIQGEQFF
TRBV10-3	TRBJ1-6	CAISPAGGSYNSPLHF
TRBV11-2	TRBJ2-7	CASSSLTLAGDHYEQYF
TRBV14	TRBJ1-1	CASSKTGTNTEAFF
TRBV6-5	TRBJ2-7	CASSYSWLGEQYF
TRBV28	TRBJ1-2	CASSFTRGRGYTF
TRBV29-1	TRBJ2-4	CSVEDGGMWSAKNIQYF